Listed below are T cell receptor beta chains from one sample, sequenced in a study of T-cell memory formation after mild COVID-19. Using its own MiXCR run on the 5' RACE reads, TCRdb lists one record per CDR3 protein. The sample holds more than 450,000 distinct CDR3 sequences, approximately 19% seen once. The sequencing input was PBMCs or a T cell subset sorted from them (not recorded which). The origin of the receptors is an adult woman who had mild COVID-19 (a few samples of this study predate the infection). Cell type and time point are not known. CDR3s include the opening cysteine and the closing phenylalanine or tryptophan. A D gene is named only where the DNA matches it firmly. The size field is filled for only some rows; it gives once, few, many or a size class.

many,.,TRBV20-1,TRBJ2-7,CSPKQGNEQYF,TGCAGTCCAAAACAGGGTAACGAGCAGTACTTC
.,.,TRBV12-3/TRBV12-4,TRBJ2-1,CASSFWVSAYNEQFF,TGTGCCAGCAGTTTTTGGGTCTCCGCCTACAATGAGCAGTTCTTC
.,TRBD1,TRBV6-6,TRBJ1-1,CASRPTGGRTEAFF,TGTGCCAGCAGGCCGACAGGGGGAAGGACTGAAGCTTTCTTT
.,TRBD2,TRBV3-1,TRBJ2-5,CASSQLAGGKETQYF,TGTGCCAGCAGCCAATTAGCGGGGGGGAAAGAGACCCAGTACTTC
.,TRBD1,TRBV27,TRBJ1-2,CASSLSTGVGYTF,TGTGCCAGCAGTTTATCGACAGGGGTTGGCTACACCTTC
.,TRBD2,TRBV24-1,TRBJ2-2,CATSDNSGVNTGELFF,TGTGCCACCAGTGATAATAGCGGGGTGAACACCGGGGAGCTGTTTTTT
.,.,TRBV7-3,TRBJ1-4,CASSSPPATNEKLFF,TGTGCCAGCAGCTCACCCCCAGCAACTAATGAAAAACTGTTTTTT
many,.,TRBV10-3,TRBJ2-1,CAISSTYNEQFF,TGTGCCATCAGTTCGACCTACAATGAGCAGTTCTTC
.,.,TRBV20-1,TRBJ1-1,CSARGFDGADTEAFF,TGCAGTGCTAGAGGTTTTGACGGAGCGGACACTGAAGCTTTCTTT
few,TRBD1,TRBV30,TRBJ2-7,CAWSIDRAFYEQYF,TGTGCCTGGAGTATTGACAGGGCCTTCTACGAGCAGTACTTC
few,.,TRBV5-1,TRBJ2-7,CASSLDGTPSYEQYF,TGCGCCAGCAGCTTGGATGGGACACCCTCCTACGAGCAGTACTTC
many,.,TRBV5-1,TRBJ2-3,CASIPEGVGTDTQYF,TGCGCCAGCATCCCTGAGGGTGTGGGCACAGATACGCAGTATTTT
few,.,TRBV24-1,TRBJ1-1,CATGDVNTEAFF,TGTGCCACCGGGGATGTGAACACTGAAGCTTTCTTT
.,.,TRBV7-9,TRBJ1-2,CASSPDTVYGYTF,TGTGCCAGCAGCCCAGACACTGTCTATGGCTACACCTTC
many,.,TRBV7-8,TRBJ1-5,CASSLASVQPQHF,TGTGCCAGCAGCTTAGCCAGCGTCCAGCCCCAGCATTTT
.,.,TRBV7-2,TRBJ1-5,CASSSVVGSNQPQHF,TGTGCCAGCAGCTCTGTGGTTGGTAGCAATCAGCCCCAGCATTTT
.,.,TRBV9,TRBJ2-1,CASSYSMTASYNEQFF,TGTGCCAGCAGCTACAGTATGACGGCCTCCTACAATGAGCAGTTCTTC
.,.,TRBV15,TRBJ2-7,CATSEVGGWLYEQYF,TGTGCCACCAGCGAAGTCGGCGGTTGGCTCTACGAGCAGTACTTC
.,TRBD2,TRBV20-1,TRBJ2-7,CSARELAGTYEQYF,TGCAGTGCTAGGGAACTAGCGGGGACCTACGAGCAGTACTTC
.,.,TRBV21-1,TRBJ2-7,CASPLVSAYEQYF,TGTGCCAGCCCACTTGTGTCAGCCTACGAGCAGTACTTC
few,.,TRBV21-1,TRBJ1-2,CASSKVGQGLEGGYTF,TGTGCCAGCAGCAAAGTCGGGCAGGGGCTCGAGGGTGGCTACACCTTC
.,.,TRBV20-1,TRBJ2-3,CSAPHELGTDTQYF,TGCAGTGCTCCCCATGAACTAGGGACAGATACGCAGTATTTT
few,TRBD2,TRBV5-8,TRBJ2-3,CASSLRGLAGIASTDTQYF,TGTGCCAGCAGCTTGCGGGGACTAGCGGGTATAGCTAGCACAGATACGCAGTATTTT
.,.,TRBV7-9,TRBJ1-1,CASSSPDRTSMEDTEAFF,TGTGCCAGCAGCTCCCCCGACAGGACTAGTATGGAGGACACTGAAGCTTTCTTT
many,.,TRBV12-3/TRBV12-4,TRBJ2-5,CASSGTTQETQYF,TGTGCCAGCAGCGGAACTACGCAAGAGACCCAGTACTTC
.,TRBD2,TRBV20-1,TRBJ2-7,CSAALAGGPREQYF,TGCAGTGCTGCACTAGCGGGAGGGCCTCGCGAGCAGTACTTC
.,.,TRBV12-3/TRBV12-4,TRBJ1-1,CASSLGNEAFF,TGTGCCAGCAGCCTAGGGAATGAAGCTTTCTTT
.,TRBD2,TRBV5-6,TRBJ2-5,CASRSSGDYQETQYF,TGTGCCAGCAGGTCTAGCGGCGATTACCAAGAGACCCAGTACTTC
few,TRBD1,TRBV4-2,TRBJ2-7,CASSLSGTGNYEQYF,TGTGCCAGCAGCCTTTCAGGGACAGGGAACTACGAGCAGTACTTC
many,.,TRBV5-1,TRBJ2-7,CASSLAGRGSSYEQYF,TGCGCCAGCAGCTTGGCCGGGCGGGGATCCTCCTACGAGCAGTACTTC
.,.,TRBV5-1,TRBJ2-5,CASSLKQGRETQYF,TGCGCCAGCAGCTTGAAACAGGGGAGGGAGACCCAGTACTTC
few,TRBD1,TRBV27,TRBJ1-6,CASSRTGGGSPLHF,TGTGCCAGCAGTAGAACAGGGGGGGGTTCACCCCTCCACTTT
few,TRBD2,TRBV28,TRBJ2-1,CASSTSGRVDEQFF,TGTGCCAGCAGCACTAGCGGGAGGGTCGATGAGCAGTTCTTC
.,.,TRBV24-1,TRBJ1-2,CATSDSDSMGYTF,TGTGCCACCAGTGACTCGGACAGTATGGGCTACACCTTC
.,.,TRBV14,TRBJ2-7,CASSGGGSPYEQYF,TGTGCCAGCAGCGGTGGGGGGAGCCCCTACGAGCAGTACTTC
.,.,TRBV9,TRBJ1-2,CASSVADIKNYGYTF,TGTGCCAGCAGCGTAGCGGACATTAAAAACTATGGCTACACCTTC